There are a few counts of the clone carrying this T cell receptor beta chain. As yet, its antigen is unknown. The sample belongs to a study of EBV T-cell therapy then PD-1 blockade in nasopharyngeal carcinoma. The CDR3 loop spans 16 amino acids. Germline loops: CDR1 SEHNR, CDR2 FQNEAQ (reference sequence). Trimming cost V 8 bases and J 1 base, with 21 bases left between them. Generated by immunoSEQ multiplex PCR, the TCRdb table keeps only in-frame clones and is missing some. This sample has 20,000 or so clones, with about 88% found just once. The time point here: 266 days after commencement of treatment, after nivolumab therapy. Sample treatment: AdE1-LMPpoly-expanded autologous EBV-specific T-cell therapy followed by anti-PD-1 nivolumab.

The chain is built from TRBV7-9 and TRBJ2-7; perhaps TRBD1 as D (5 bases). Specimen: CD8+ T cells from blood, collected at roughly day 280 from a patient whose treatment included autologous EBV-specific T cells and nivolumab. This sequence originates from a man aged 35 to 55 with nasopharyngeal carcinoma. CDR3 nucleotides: TGTGCCAGCGCCAAGGCACCGACAGACAGATCCTACGAGCAGTACTTC. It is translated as CASAKAPTDRSYEQYF. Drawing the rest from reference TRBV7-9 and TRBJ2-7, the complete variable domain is DTGVSQNPRHKITKRGQNVTFRCDPISEHNRLYWYRQTLGQGPEFLTYFQNEAQLEKSRLLSDRFSAERPKGSFSTLEIQRTEQGDSAMYLCASAKAPTDRSYEQYFGPGTRLTVT.